These 29 T cell receptor beta chains were sequenced from one sample in a study of vaccination effects on CD4 cells after COVID-19. This table comes from immunoSEQ multiplex PCR, and its TCRdb copy is limited to in-frame clones, with some not included. The sample holds around 50,000 clones, 65% to 75% seen once. Antigens for these TCRs are unknown. When around nine days of culture had elapsed, CD4+ T cells were isolated. Documented for the person is a PCR-confirmed SARS-CoV-2 infection occurring between March and December 2020. Participants were given two doses of BNT162b2 or mRNA-1273 vaccine. Specimen: CD4+ T cells from PBMCs cultured without peptide, collected after COVID-19 vaccination. The receptor source for this set is a human donor who had a prior SARS-CoV-2 infection.

The CDR3 is CASSLGYTGWNTGELFF. CDR3 coding DNA: TGTGCCAGCAGCTTAGGGTATACTGGGTGGAACACCGGGGAGCTGTTTTTT. The gene calls are TRBV11-3 and TRBJ2-2; the D is unclear. The CDR3 runs to 17 residues. The germline V gene encodes CDR1 SGHNT and CDR2 YENEEA. V lost 1 base, J lost 1 base, and 13 bases lay in between.

The CDR3 DNA is TGTGCCACCAGTGCCGGGGAGACCCAGTACTTC. This gives the protein CATSAGETQYF. The V call is TRBV24-1, the J call TRBJ2-5; D is ambiguous. CDR3 length: 11 amino acids. The germline V gene has CDR1 KGHDR and CDR2 SFDVKD. Between the trimmed V and J ends, which lost 5 bases and 5 bases, there was a span of 5 bases.

Only a few counts were recorded for this clone. The gene calls are TRBV5-1 and TRBJ2-1; no clear D. The CDR3 spans 16 residues. The germline V gene encodes CDR1 SGHRS and CDR2 YFSETQ. V lost 2 bases and J 0 bases, leaving 12 bases between the germline ends. CDR3 nucleotides: TGCGCCAGCAGCTTAGGTCCCGAGAGCTCCTACAATGAGCAGTTCTTC. This gives the protein CASSLGPESSYNEQFF.

The V call is TRBV2, the J call TRBJ2-1, with 11 nucleotides matching TRBD2. Trimming at V came to 5 bases and at J to 3 bases, leaving 6 bases not matched to a gene. The CDR3 spans 16 residues. Germline values: CDR1 SNHLY, CDR2 FYNNEI. The CDR3 loop is CASSTGTSGLYNEQFF. Written as DNA, the CDR3 is TGTGCCAGCAGTACCGGGACTAGCGGCCTCTACAATGAGCAGTTCTTC.

The chain uses TRBV7-9 and TRBJ1-4; 9 bases are a match to TRBD1. The CDR3 is made up of 15 amino acids. In germline, CDR1 is SEHNR, CDR2 FQNEAQ (reference sequence). Trimming took 2 bases from V and 8 from J; bases not matched to a gene: 6. CDR3 DNA sequence: TGTGCCAGCAGCTTACACACAGGGGGCTCGGAAAAACTGTTTTTT. Residues: CASSLHTGGSEKLFF.

The chain couples TRBV2 to TRBJ2-7; 8 bases are shared with TRBD1. The CDR3 is made up of 14 amino acids. V lost 7 bases, J lost 4 bases, and 9 bases stayed unmatched. CDR1 is SNHLY, CDR2 FYNNEI, per germline. The chain's CDR3 is CASIKDRASYEQYF. Here the CDR3 DNA reads TGTGCCAGCATCAAGGACAGGGCCTCGTACGAGCAGTACTTC.

The V and J genes are TRBV11-2 and TRBJ2-5; D perhaps matches TRBD2 (5 bases). The CDR3 runs 12 residues. The V gene's germline CDR1 is SGHAT and CDR2 FQNNGV. The V gene lost 5 bases and the J gene lost 5 bases, with 9 bases spanning the gap. For the CDR3, the DNA is TGTGCCAGCAGCCTAGCAATCGAGACCCAGTACTTC. Its translation is CASSLAIETQYF.

This clone was picked up one time. The rearrangement links TRBV14 to TRBJ2-6; D is perhaps TRBD1 (5 bases). Germline V gene lookup returns CDR1 SGHDN and CDR2 FVKESK. This CDR3 is 14 amino acids long. Trimming cost V 4 bases and J 8 bases, with 12 bases left between them. The CDR3 sequence: CASSRVWGPNVLTF. CDR3 sequence (DNA): TGTGCCAGCAGCCGAGTCTGGGGCCCCAACGTCCTGACTTTC.

The chain carries TRBV3-1 (or the pseudogene TRBV3-2) and TRBJ2-5; D remains ambiguous. V lost 7 bases, J lost 2 bases, and 29 bases lay in between. The CDR3 covers 19 residues. Germline V CDR1 and CDR2: LGHDT, YNNKEL (reference sequence). CDR3 region: CASNPYKTETAGTQETQYF. CDR3 DNA: TGTGCCAGCAACCCATATAAGACGGAAACCGCAGGAACGCAAGAGACCCAGTACTTC.

The chain links TRBV4-2 to TRBJ2-1, with 8 positions matching TRBD2. Germline loops: CDR1 LGHNA, CDR2 YNFKEQ. The length of the CDR3 is 16 residues. The trim removed 2 bases at V and 4 bases at J, leaving 7 bases unmatched. The CDR3: CASSQLAGSAYNEQFF. CDR3 in DNA: TGTGCCAGCAGCCAACTAGCGGGTAGCGCTTACAATGAGCAGTTCTTC.

The table lists this clone with a few counts. The rearrangement links TRBV4-3 to TRBJ2-5; 10 bases are a match to TRBD2. V shed 1 base, J shed 4 bases, and the junction held 12 bases outside the gene matches. The CDR3 loop spans 18 amino acids. Germline assignment: CDR1 LGHNA and CDR2 YSLEER. The CDR3 here is CASSQGSYLSGRGETQYF. DNA for the CDR3: TGCGCCAGCAGCCAAGGGAGCTATTTAAGCGGGAGGGGAGAGACCCAGTACTTC.

This clone is medium-sized. This chain uses TRBV4-2 with TRBJ2-7, with D possibly TRBD1 on 6 matching bases. With 0 bases removed from V and 6 bases from J, the gap between germline ends came to 18 bases. Germline V gene data show CDR1 as LGHNA and CDR2 as YNFKEQ. The CDR3 loop spans 16 amino acids. As DNA, the CDR3 is TGTGCCAGCAGCCAAGAACCCACAGGGTCCTTTCGCGAGCAGTACTTC. It encodes CASSQEPTGSFREQYF.

The J gene is TRBJ2-7, the V gene TRBV9; either TRBD1 or TRBD2 may supply D (5 bases each). The germline gives CDR1 SGDLS, CDR2 YYNGEE. This CDR3 is 15 amino acids long. V was trimmed by 0 bases and J by 2 bases, leaving 12 bases between them. In DNA form, the CDR3 reads TGTGCCAGCAGCGTAGGTTGGGGGTTTGCCTACGAGCAGTACTTC. This gives the protein CASSVGWGFAYEQYF.

The V call is TRBV2, the J call TRBJ2-7, with 7 bases identical to TRBD1. The CDR3 has 12 amino acids. From germline, CDR1 is SNHLY and CDR2 FYNNEI. Trimming took 7 bases from V and 2 from J; bases not matched to a gene: 2. CDR3 sequence (DNA): TGTGCCAGCAACAGGGGCACCTACGAGCAGTACTTC. This translates into CASNRGTYEQYF.

V gene TRBV2 combines with J gene TRBJ1-1, with D hard to call. Trimming left V 4 bases short and J 1 base short, with 10 bases between. CDR1 and CDR2 from the germline V gene are SNHLY and FYNNEI. The CDR3 spans 14 residues. In DNA, the CDR3 is TGTGCCAGCAGTGGTCCAGGAAGGAACACTGAAGCTTTCTTT. It yields the protein CASSGPGRNTEAFF.

The chain combines TRBV25-1 with TRBJ2-3; no clear D. CDR1 and CDR2 (germline): MGHDK, SYGVNS. Deletions cut 0 bases from V and 0 bases from J, with 7 bases between. This CDR3 has 15 residues. The CDR3 here is CASSEYRTSTDTQYF. CDR3 nucleotides: TGTGCCAGCAGTGAATACCGTACTAGCACAGATACGCAGTATTTT.

The chain links TRBV27 to TRBJ1-1; no clear D gene. Germline V lookup: CDR1 MNHEY, CDR2 SMNVEV (reference sequence). The CDR3 runs to 19 residues. V was cut by 4 bases and J by 1 base, with 25 bases left in between. For the CDR3, the DNA is TGTGCCAGCAGTTCCTACCTACGGATAGCCCGAGGACCGAACACTGAAGCTTTCTTT. Encoded protein: CASSSYLRIARGPNTEAFF.

This clone was seen just once. The chain uses TRBV19 and TRBJ1-6; D gene uncertain. The CDR3 totals 13 residues. Trimming stripped 3 bases from V and 4 bases from J, with 4 bases between. CDR1 is LNHDA and CDR2 is SQIVND in the germline V gene (reference sequence). CDR3 sequence: CASSMGYNSPLHF. CDR3 coding DNA: TGTGCCAGTAGTATGGGTTATAATTCACCCCTCCACTTT.

The V gene is TRBV5-1, the J gene TRBJ2-2; D gene ambiguous. The CDR3 sequence is 17 residues long. Germline CDR1 is SGHRS and CDR2 is YFSETQ. With 0 bases removed from V and 0 bases from J, the gap between germline ends came to 12 bases. CDR3 amino acids: CASSLVPVGSNTGELFF. Here the CDR3 DNA reads TGCGCCAGCAGCTTGGTCCCGGTGGGTTCGAACACCGGGGAGCTGTTTTTT.

The CDR3 spells CASSLVRLAKNIQYF. The DNA for the CDR3 is TGTGCCAGCAGCTTGGTGAGACTAGCCAAAAACATTCAGTACTTC. The chain is built from TRBV5-8 and TRBJ2-4; no definite D call. Germline V gene data show CDR1 as SGHTS and CDR2 as YDEGEE. The CDR3 sequence is 15 residues long. The V end was cut by 0 bases, the J end by 0 bases, with 7 bases between.

This clone is medium-sized (0.01 to 0.1%) in the sample. V usage is TRBV5-1 and J usage is TRBJ2-2; D might be TRBD1 (5 bases). The germline V gene encodes CDR1 SGHRS and CDR2 YFSETQ. V was shortened by 7 bases and J by 0 bases, with 13 bases between the two germline ends. The CDR3 contains 15 residues. CDR3 coding DNA: TGCGCCAGCGGCAGGGCGATGACGAACACCGGGGAGCTGTTTTTT. As protein: CASGRAMTNTGELFF.

J is TRBJ2-7 and V is TRBV4-3; 7 nucleotides agree with TRBD1. V shed 4 bases, J shed 2 bases, and the junction held 11 bases outside the gene matches. CDR3 length equals 16 residues. Germline V lookup: CDR1 LGHNA, CDR2 YSLEER. The CDR3 loop is CASSLDYGQATYEQYF. In DNA, the CDR3 is TGCGCCAGCAGCCTAGATTACGGACAGGCCACCTACGAGCAGTACTTC.

This clone was seen a handful of times. V is TRBV7-3 and J is TRBJ2-1, with 14 bases identical to TRBD2. CDR1 and CDR2 from the germline V gene are SGHTA and FQGTGA. This CDR3 spans 13 amino acids. V shed 2 bases and J 15 bases; nucleotides not matched to a gene: 3. The CDR3 region has the DNA TGTGCCAGCAGCTTAGGGACTAGCGGGAGTCCGTTCTTC. It specifies CASSLGTSGSPFF.

This clone was recorded a few times. The CDR3 nucleotides are TGTGCCAGCAGACCCCCGGGCCCCGGAAACACCATATATTTT. Translating it yields CASRPPGPGNTIYF. V and J are TRBV6-6 and TRBJ1-3; D is uncertain. V was clipped by 6 bases and J by 4 bases, with 13 bases between them. CDR1 and CDR2 (germline): MNHNY, SVGAGI (reference sequence). The CDR3 runs 14 residues.

The rearrangement links TRBV18 to TRBJ2-2; 8 nucleotides align to TRBD2. This CDR3 has 19 amino acids. V gave up 2 bases and J gave up 4 bases; unmatched junction bases: 15. Germline V gene lookup returns CDR1 KGHSH and CDR2 LQKENI. The CDR3 loop reads CASSPIVLAGAGVTGELFF. The CDR3 DNA follows: TGTGCCAGCTCACCAATCGTCCTAGCGGGCGCCGGTGTCACCGGGGAGCTGTTTTTT.

The chain is built from TRBV5-1 and TRBJ1-5; D is unclear. The length of the CDR3 is 15 residues. Germline CDR1 is SGHRS and CDR2 is YFSETQ. Trimming took off 0 bases at V and 0 bases at J, with 7 bases between the two ends. The CDR3 region has the DNA TGCGCCAGCAGCTTGGATGGATATAGCAATCAGCCCCAGCATTTT. It codes for CASSLDGYSNQPQHF. Filled out from reference TRBV5-1 and TRBJ1-5, the complete variable domain reads KAGVTQTPRYLIKTRGQQVTLSCSPISGHRSVSWYQQTPGQGLQFLFEYFSETQRNKGNFPGRFSGRQFSNSRSEMNVSTLELGDSALYLCASSLDGYSNQPQHFGDGTRLSIL.

Worth noting for this clone: One end of the junction fails to match germline, which may point to a read error. The chain couples TRBV7-2 to TRBJ2-7; TRBD1 is a possible D gene (6 bases). This CDR3 has 13 residues. Per the germline V gene, CDR1 is SGHTA and CDR2 is FQGNSA. CDR3 nucleotides: TGTGCCAGCAGCCTGTATAACCGGGACCCCCAGGGGTTT. It encodes CASSLYNRDPQGF.

J is TRBJ2-7 and V is TRBV2, with 11 bases identical to TRBD2. Germline V lookup: CDR1 SNHLY, CDR2 FYNNEI. This CDR3 is 15 amino acids long. Trimming at V came to 6 bases and at J to 4 bases, leaving 8 bases not matched to a gene. CDR3 DNA: TGTGCCAGCAGCCCGGCCGGGACTAGCGGATACGAGCAGTACTTC. Translation gives CASSPAGTSGYEQYF.

Only one count was recorded for this clone. In DNA, the CDR3 is TGTGCCAGCAGCCTCCGGGACAGGGCTGGCATTCAGTACTTC. Encoded protein: CASSLRDRAGIQYF. The V and J genes are TRBV3-1 (or the pseudogene TRBV3-2) and TRBJ2-4; 9 bases agree with TRBD1. Germline CDR1 LGHDT, CDR2 YNNKEL (reference sequence). The CDR3 contains 14 residues. The V segment lost 4 bases and the J segment 9 bases; nucleotides outside the gene matches: 7.